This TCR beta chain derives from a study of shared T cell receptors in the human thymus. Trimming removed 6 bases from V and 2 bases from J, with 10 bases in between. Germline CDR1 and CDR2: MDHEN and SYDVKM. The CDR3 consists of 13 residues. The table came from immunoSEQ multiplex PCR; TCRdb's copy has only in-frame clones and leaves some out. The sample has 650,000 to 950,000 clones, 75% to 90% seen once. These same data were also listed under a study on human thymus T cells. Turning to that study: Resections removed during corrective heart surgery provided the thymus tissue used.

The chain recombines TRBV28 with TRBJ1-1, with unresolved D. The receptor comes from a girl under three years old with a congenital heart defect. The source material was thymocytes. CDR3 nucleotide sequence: TGTGCCAGCAGACTGAGGATCAACACTGAAGCTTTCTTT. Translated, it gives CASRLRINTEAFF.